The next 18 T cell receptor beta chains were all read from a single sample in a study of blood T cell repertoires in COVID-19. Data came from immunoSEQ multiplex PCR; TCRdb stores just in-frame clones and leaves some out. Found here are about 160,000 clones, about 88% of them singletons; the top ten hold 15% to 20%. Input material: peripheral blood. These receptors originate from a man in his fifties or sixties with active or convalescent COVID-19.

CDR3 nucleotides: TGTGCCAGCTCACCCACAGGGGTACAAGGCTACACCTTC. This translates into CASSPTGVQGYTF. The J gene is TRBJ1-2, the V gene TRBV18, with 7 bases fitting TRBD1. The V gene's germline CDR1 is KGHSH and CDR2 LQKENI. The CDR3 is 13 amino acids. Trimming took 3 bases from V and 8 from J; bases not matched to a gene: 6.

This chain joins TRBV19 and TRBJ1-5; TRBD1 matches 9 bases. The length of the CDR3 is 16 residues. J gave up 2 bases and V 3 bases, and 5 bases lay outside the gene matches. Germline V gene lookup returns CDR1 LNHDA and CDR2 SQIVND (reference sequence). In DNA form, the CDR3 reads TGTGCCAGTAGTATTGTGACAGGGGGTGGCAATCAGCCCCAGCATTTT. This gives the protein CASSIVTGGGNQPQHF.

The rearrangement links TRBV5-1 to TRBJ2-3; 7 nucleotides align to TRBD2. The CDR3 contains 14 residues. Germline lookup yields CDR1 SGHRS and CDR2 YFSETQ. The V segment lost 0 bases and the J segment 6 bases; nucleotides outside the gene matches: 4. CDR3 loop: CASSLALGRDTQYF. CDR3 coding DNA: TGCGCCAGCAGCTTGGCCCTCGGGAGGGATACGCAGTATTTT.

The rearrangement links TRBV6-5 to TRBJ1-3, with D perhaps TRBD1 (6 bases). Germline V lookup: CDR1 MNHEY, CDR2 SVGAGI. Trimming stripped 4 bases from V and 2 bases from J, with 9 bases between. This CDR3 has 14 amino acids. The CDR3 DNA follows: TGTGCCAGCAGTTCAGGGGCAGCTGGAAACACCATATATTTT. Amino acid sequence: CASSSGAAGNTIYF.

The V and J genes are TRBV2 and TRBJ2-2; 7 bases map to TRBD2. In germline, CDR1 is SNHLY, CDR2 FYNNEI. This CDR3 comprises 14 residues. After removal of 8 bases from V and 4 bases from J, the junction contained 7 bases not matched to a gene. CDR3 residues: CASGRGWGTGELFF. CDR3 DNA: TGTGCCAGCGGGAGGGGCTGGGGCACCGGGGAGCTGTTTTTT.

V usage is TRBV10-3 and J usage is TRBJ2-1, with TRBD2 identical over 10 bases. Germline V gene lookup returns CDR1 ENHRY and CDR2 SYGVKD. V shed 4 bases, J shed 8 bases, and the junction held 8 bases outside the gene matches. This CDR3 comprises 15 residues. CDR3 sequence: CAISAASGSVDEQFF. The DNA of the CDR3 is TGTGCCATCAGTGCGGCTAGCGGGAGTGTCGATGAGCAGTTCTTC.

This chain uses TRBV11-2 with TRBJ2-5; 12 bases are shared with TRBD2. From germline, CDR1 is SGHAT and CDR2 FQNNGV. This CDR3 is built from 15 residues. J lost 5 bases, V lost 5 bases, and 6 bases had no gene match. This CDR3 is CASSQTSGSRETQYF. CDR3 bases: TGTGCCAGCAGCCAGACTAGCGGGAGTCGGGAGACCCAGTACTTC.

J is TRBJ2-3 and V is TRBV19; D not resolved. Looked up from germline, CDR1 is LNHDA and CDR2 is SQIVND (reference sequence). Trimming pared 3 bases from V and 5 bases from J, leaving 18 bases between. The CDR3 is made up of 16 amino acids. In DNA form, the CDR3 reads TGTGCCAGTAGTATTGGCTTCCCAAACCATGGAGATACGCAGTATTTT. This codes for CASSIGFPNHGDTQYF.

V is TRBV9 and J is TRBJ2-3; D might be TRBD2 (6 bases). V gave up 5 bases and J gave up 0 bases, with 16 bases separating them. This CDR3 contains 16 residues. Per germline, CDR1 SGDLS and CDR2 YYNGEE. CDR3: CASSGGTPQSTDTQYF. For the CDR3, the DNA is TGTGCCAGCAGTGGAGGGACGCCGCAAAGCACAGATACGCAGTATTTT.

The V gene is TRBV19, the J gene TRBJ2-7; D possibly corresponds to TRBD1 (6 bases). CDR1 and CDR2 (germline): LNHDA, SQIVND (reference sequence). The CDR3 length is 14 residues. Trimming cost V 4 bases and J 2 bases, with 12 bases left between them. The CDR3 nucleotides are TGTGCCAGTAGTACTATGACAGGTCCCTACGAGCAGTACTTC. This encodes CASSTMTGPYEQYF.

This clone was counted a single time. The chain combines TRBV18 with TRBJ2-7; D is perhaps TRBD2 (5 bases). The V gene's germline CDR1 is KGHSH and CDR2 LQKENI. The CDR3 is 12 amino acids. The germline V and J ends were trimmed by 6 bases and 2 bases, with 8 bases remaining between them. CDR3 DNA sequence: TGTGCCAGCTCCCCGGGGACCTACGAGCAGTACTTC. The encoded protein is CASSPGTYEQYF.

This rearrangement joins TRBV18 to TRBJ1-2; tentative D call: TRBD1 (5 bases). The CDR3 consists of 16 residues. Trimming cost V 1 base and J 4 bases, with 16 bases left between them. The germline V gene encodes CDR1 KGHSH and CDR2 LQKENI. CDR3 in DNA: TGTGCCAGCTCACCACAAGCGGGGACCTCTGGCTATGGCTACACCTTC. It translates to CASSPQAGTSGYGYTF.

Regarding this clone: Other DNA sequences in the same sample also yield this CDR3. The chain joins TRBV3-1 (or the pseudogene TRBV3-2) to TRBJ2-1, with 10 bases that match TRBD2. With 4 bases clipped from V and 7 bases from J, the junction kept 4 bases outside the gene matches. The CDR3 runs to 14 residues. Germline loops: CDR1 LGHDT, CDR2 YNNKEL (reference sequence). The CDR3 spells CASSPSGSRNEQFF. Written as DNA, the CDR3 is TGTGCCAGCAGCCCTAGCGGGAGTAGAAATGAGCAGTTCTTC.

This clone was seen a handful of times. The chain employs TRBV25-1 and TRBJ1-1; D uncertain. Trimming took 7 bases from V and 4 from J, leaving 16 bases between them. In germline, CDR1 is MGHDK, CDR2 SYGVNS. The CDR3 covers 14 residues. The CDR3 protein is CASTPTGESTEAFF. DNA for the CDR3: TGTGCCAGCACTCCCACCGGGGAGTCCACTGAAGCTTTCTTT. Together with reference TRBV25-1 and TRBJ1-1, the CDR3 gives the full variable domain: EADIYQTPRYLVIGTGKKITLECSQTMGHDKMYWYQQDPGMELHLIHYSYGVNSTEKGDLSSESTVSRIRTEHFPLTLESARPSHTSQYLCASTPTGESTEAFFGQGTRLTVV.

The CDR3, as DNA: TGTGCCAGCTCACCCGAGACTAGCGGGAACTACAATGAGCAGTTCTTC. This codes for CASSPETSGNYNEQFF. The chain combines TRBV18 with TRBJ2-1; 11 bases line up with TRBD2. Trimming removed 3 bases from V and 3 bases from J; junction bases left unmatched: 4. Germline CDR1 is KGHSH and CDR2 is LQKENI. CDR3 length equals 16 residues.

This chain connects TRBV19 to TRBJ1-5; a possible D gene is TRBD1 (5 bases). The germline V gene encodes CDR1 LNHDA and CDR2 SQIVND (reference sequence). The CDR3 length is 13 residues. V was shortened by 10 bases and J by 3 bases, with 13 bases between the two germline ends. The chain's CDR3 is CAIGQGPNQPQHF. DNA of the CDR3: TGTGCCATAGGTCAGGGCCCCAATCAGCCCCAGCATTTT.

This clone was observed a single time. This CDR3 is CASSLFVYPRGGTSGSEDTQYF. The CDR3 DNA sequence: TGTGCCAGCAGTTTATTCGTCTATCCCCGGGGAGGGACTAGCGGGAGTGAAGATACGCAGTATTTT. J is TRBJ2-3 and V is TRBV27, with 14 bases fitting TRBD2. V lost 1 base, J lost 5 bases, and 20 bases stayed unmatched. The CDR3 sequence is 22 residues long. CDR1 MNHEY and CDR2 SMNVEV come from the germline V gene (reference sequence).

CDR3 DNA: TGCGCCAGCAGCTTGGGCGGGGGCGGTCTCCTTCCTTACGAGCAGTACTTC. This translates into CASSLGGGGLLPYEQYF. This chain joins TRBV5-1 and TRBJ2-7; TRBD2 might be the D (7 bases). The V end was cut by 0 bases, the J end by 4 bases, with 20 bases between. The germline gives CDR1 SGHRS, CDR2 YFSETQ. The CDR3 is 17 residues long.